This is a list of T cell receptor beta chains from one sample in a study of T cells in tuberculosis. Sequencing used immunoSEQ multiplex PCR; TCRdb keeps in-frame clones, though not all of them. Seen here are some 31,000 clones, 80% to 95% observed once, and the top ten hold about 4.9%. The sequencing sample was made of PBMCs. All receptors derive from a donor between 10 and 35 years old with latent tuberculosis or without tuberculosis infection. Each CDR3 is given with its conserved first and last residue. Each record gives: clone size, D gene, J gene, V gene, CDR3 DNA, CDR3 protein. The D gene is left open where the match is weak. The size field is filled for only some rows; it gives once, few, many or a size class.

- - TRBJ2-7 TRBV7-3 TGTGCCAGCAGCTATGTAACAGGGGAGGTTGCTGGTCCCTACGAGCAGTACTTC CASSYVTGEVAGPYEQYF
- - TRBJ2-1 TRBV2 TGTGCCAGCAGTGCGCCGGTCTACAATGAGCAGTTCTTC CASSAPVYNEQFF
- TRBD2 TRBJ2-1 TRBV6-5 TGTGCCAGCAGTCTAGCGGGTCCTTCCTACAATGAGCAGTTCTTC CASSLAGPSYNEQFF
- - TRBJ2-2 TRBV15 TGTGCCACCAGTCCAGAGAACACCGGGGAGCTGTTTTTT CATSPENTGELFF
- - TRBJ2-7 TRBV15 TGTGCCACCAGCAGAAGGGGGAAGAACGAGCAGTACTTC CATSRRGKNEQYF
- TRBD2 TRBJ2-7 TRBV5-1 TGCGCCAGCAGCTTGGCCGGGACTAGCGGAACCTACGAGCAGTACTTC CASSLAGTSGTYEQYF
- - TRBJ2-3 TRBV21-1 TGTGCCAGCAGCAAGGGGACGCTAGCGGGAGGGTCGACCAAAACACCTAGCACAGATACGCAGTATTTT CASSKGTLAGGSTKTPSTDTQYF
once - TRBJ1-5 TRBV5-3 TGTGCCAGAAGCTTGCGGGTTAGGGGAGGCGATCAGCCCCAGCATTTT CARSLRVRGGDQPQHF
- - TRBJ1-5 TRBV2 TGTGCCAGCAGCCCCCGATGGGGGGTTAGCAATCAGCCCCAGCATTTT CASSPRWGVSNQPQHF
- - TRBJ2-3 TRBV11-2 TGTGCCAGCAACCTTCAGGGGATGGATACGCAGTATTTT CASNLQGMDTQYF
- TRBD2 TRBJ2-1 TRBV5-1 TGCGCCAGCAGCCCCACTAGCGGGAGCGCCTACAATGAGCAGTTCTTC CASSPTSGSAYNEQFF
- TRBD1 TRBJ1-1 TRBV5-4 TGTGCCAGCACCAACCCGGACAGGGCGAACACTGAAGCTTTCTTT CASTNPDRANTEAFF
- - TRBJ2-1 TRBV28 TGTGCCAGCAGTTTAGAGCTAGATAGGCCAAATGAGCAGTTCTTC CASSLELDRPNEQFF
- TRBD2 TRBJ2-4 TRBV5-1 TGCGCCAGCAGCTCCTCGGGACTAGCGGGAGTTGGGACCAAAAACATTCAGTACTTC CASSSSGLAGVGTKNIQYF
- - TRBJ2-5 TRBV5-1 TGCGCCAGCAGCTTTGAGGAGACCCAGTACTTC CASSFEETQYF
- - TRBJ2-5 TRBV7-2 TGTGCCAGCAGCCCCTCGAGGAGTCAAGAGACCCAGTACTTC CASSPSRSQETQYF
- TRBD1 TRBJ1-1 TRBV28 TGTGCCAGCAGTCCTTACAGGGGGACTGAAGCTTTCTTT CASSPYRGTEAFF
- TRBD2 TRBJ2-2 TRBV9 TGTGCCAGCAGCGTTAGCGGGAGGGTGAACACCGGGGAGCTGTTTTTT CASSVSGRVNTGELFF
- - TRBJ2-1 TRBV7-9 TGTGCCAGCAGCCTAACACTCGGGTCCTACAATGAGCAGTTCTTC CASSLTLGSYNEQFF
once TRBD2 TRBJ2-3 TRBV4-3 TGCGCCAGCAGTCTTAAACCGGGACTAGCGGGGCTTAGCACAGATACGCAGTATTTT CASSLKPGLAGLSTDTQYF
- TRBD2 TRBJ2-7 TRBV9 TGTGCCAGCAGCTCGGGACTAGCGGGCTACGAGCAGTACTTC CASSSGLAGYEQYF
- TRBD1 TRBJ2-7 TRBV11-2 TGTGCCAGCAGCTTAACGACAGGGGGCTACGAGCAGTACTTC CASSLTTGGYEQYF
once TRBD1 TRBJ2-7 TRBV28 TGTGCCAGCAGTTTAAATGCCCAAAAGGGGGTATCGGACAGGGACATATACGAGCAGTACTTC CASSLNAQKGVSDRDIYEQYF
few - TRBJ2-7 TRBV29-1 TGCAGCGCAACCGCGGACTTTCACCAGCAGTACTTC CSATADFHQQYF
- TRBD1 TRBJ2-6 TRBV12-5 TGTGCTAGTGGTTTGGCGGGCTTAGGGACAGGGGCCTCTGGGGCCAACGTCCTGACTTTC CASGLAGLGTGASGANVLTF
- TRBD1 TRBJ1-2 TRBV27 TGTGCCAGCAGTCTTGAACCGGGACAGGGGGTTCGGGGCTATGGCTACACCTTC CASSLEPGQGVRGYGYTF
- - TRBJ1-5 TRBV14 TGTGCCAGCAGCCAAGATAGCGGTTTCGGTCAGCCCCAGCATTTT CASSQDSGFGQPQHF
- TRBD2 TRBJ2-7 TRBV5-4 TGTGCCAGCAGCGTTAAGCGGGAGTTGTTTTACGAGCAGTACTTC CASSVKRELFYEQYF
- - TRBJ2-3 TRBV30 TGTGCCTGGAGTGTACTGAGGCAGGGGAACACAGATACGCAGTATTTT CAWSVLRQGNTDTQYF
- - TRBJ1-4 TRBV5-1 TGCGCCAGCAGCTTTTCTGGCTTAAATGAAAAACTGTTTTTT CASSFSGLNEKLFF
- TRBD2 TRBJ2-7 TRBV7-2 TGTGCCAGCAGCCCTCTGGGACTAGCGGGAGACGGGACGCGGGAGCAGTACTTC CASSPLGLAGDGTREQYF
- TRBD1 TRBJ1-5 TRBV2 TGTGCCAGCAGTGGGGCCGAGTCGGGACAGGGCACTACTAAGTATCAGCCCCAGCATTTT CASSGAESGQGTTKYQPQHF
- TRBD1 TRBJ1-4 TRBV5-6 TGTGCCAGCAGCTTACAGGGGGGTGAAAAACTGTTTTTT CASSLQGGEKLFF
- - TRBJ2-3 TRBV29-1 TGCAGCGCAGACAGAGGAACAGATACGCAGTATTTT CSADRGTDTQYF
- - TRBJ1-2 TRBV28 TGTGCCAGCAGTTTATATGGGCAGGGGCCCTACGGGGGCTACACCTTC CASSLYGQGPYGGYTF
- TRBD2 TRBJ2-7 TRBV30 TGTGCCTGGAGTGTACTAGCGGGGGCGAACGAGCAGTACTTC CAWSVLAGANEQYF
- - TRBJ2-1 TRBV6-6 TGTGCCAGCAGTTATGGACAGCCCAATGAGCAGTTCTTC CASSYGQPNEQFF
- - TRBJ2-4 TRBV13 TGTGCCAGCAGCGCCGGGGAACACAAAAACATTCAGTACTTC CASSAGEHKNIQYF
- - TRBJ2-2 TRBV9 TGTGCCAGCAGCGTAGAGTGGGGCAGGGGCAACGGGGAGCTGTTTTTT CASSVEWGRGNGELFF
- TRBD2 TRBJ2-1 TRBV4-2 TGTGCCAGCAGCCAAGATTTTAGAGCGGGGGGATTCTCCTACAATGAGCAGTTCTTC CASSQDFRAGGFSYNEQFF
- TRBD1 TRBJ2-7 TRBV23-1 TGCGCCAGCAGTCATTCCGGGACAGGTTTTTGGGAGCAGTACTTC CASSHSGTGFWEQYF
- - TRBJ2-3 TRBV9 TGTGCCAGCAGCGTAGGAGAGGGTAAGAGCACAGATACGCAGTATTTT CASSVGEGKSTDTQYF
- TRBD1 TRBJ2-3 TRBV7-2 TGTGCCTCGATGGACAGGCCGGGCACAGATACGCAGTATTTT CASMDRPGTDTQYF
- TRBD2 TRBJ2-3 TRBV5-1 TGCGCCAGCAGCTTGGCCGGGCCTAGCGGGGGGGTTGCTAGCACAGATACGCAGTATTTT CASSLAGPSGGVASTDTQYF
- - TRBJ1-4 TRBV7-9 TGTGCCAGCAGCTTATTAGGGAGACCAAATGAAAAACTGTTTTTT CASSLLGRPNEKLFF
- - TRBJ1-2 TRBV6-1 TGTGCCAGCAGTGTTTCATCAGGAAACTATGGCTACACCTTC CASSVSSGNYGYTF
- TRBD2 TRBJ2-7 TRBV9 TGTGCCAGCAGCGTAAGTGCCGGGGGGGCCTACGAGCAGTACTTC CASSVSAGGAYEQYF
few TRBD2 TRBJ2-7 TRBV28 TGTGCCAGCAGTTTCCGACCGGGGCTAGCGGGAGGGTCCTCCTACGAGCAGTACTTC CASSFRPGLAGGSSYEQYF
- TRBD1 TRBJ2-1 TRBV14 TGTGCCAGCAGCCAACCGGGACAGGGCCTCGATGAGCAGTTCTTC CASSQPGQGLDEQFF
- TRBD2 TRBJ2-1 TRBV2 TGTGCCATGGGGACTAGCGGGAGTCCTGAGCAGTTCTTC CAMGTSGSPEQFF
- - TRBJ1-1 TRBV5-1 TGCGCCAGCAGCTTGGCCGGCGATCTACAGATGAACACTGAAGCTTTCTTT CASSLAGDLQMNTEAFF
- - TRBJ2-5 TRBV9 TGTGCCAGCAGCGCCGGGACAACCTCTGAAGAGACCCAGTACTTC CASSAGTTSEETQYF